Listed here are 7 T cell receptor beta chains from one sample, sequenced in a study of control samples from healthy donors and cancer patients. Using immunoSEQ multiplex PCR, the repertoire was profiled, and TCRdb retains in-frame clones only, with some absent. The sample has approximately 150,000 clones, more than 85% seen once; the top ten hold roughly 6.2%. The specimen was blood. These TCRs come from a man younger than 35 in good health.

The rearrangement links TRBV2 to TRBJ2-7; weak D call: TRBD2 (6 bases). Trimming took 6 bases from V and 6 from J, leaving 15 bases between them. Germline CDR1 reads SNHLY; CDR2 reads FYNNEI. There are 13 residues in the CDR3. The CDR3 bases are TGTGCCAGCAGCTCGGAGGGAAGCCTCGAGCAGTACTTC. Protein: CASSSEGSLEQYF.

This CDR3 is CASSVQLNTEAFF. The CDR3 DNA is TGTGCCAGCAGTGTTCAGTTGAACACTGAAGCTTTCTTT. The chain is built from TRBV2 and TRBJ1-1; no clear D. The CDR3 sequence is 13 residues long. The V gene's germline CDR1 is SNHLY and CDR2 FYNNEI. V lost 4 bases and J lost 0, with 6 bases in between.

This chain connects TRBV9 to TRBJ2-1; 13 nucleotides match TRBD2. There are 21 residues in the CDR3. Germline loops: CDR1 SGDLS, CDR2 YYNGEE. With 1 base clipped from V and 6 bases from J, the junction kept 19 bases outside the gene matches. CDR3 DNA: TGTGCCAGCAGCGTATCAACCCCCCTACTAGCGGGAGGGCTCGGGCCCAATGAGCAGTTCTTC. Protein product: CASSVSTPLLAGGLGPNEQFF. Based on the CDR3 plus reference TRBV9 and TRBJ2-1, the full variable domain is DSGVTQTPKHLITATGQRVTLRCSPRSGDLSVYWYQQSLDQGLQFLIQYYNGEERAKGNILERFSAQQFPDLHSELNLSSLELGDSALYFCASSVSTPLLAGGLGPNEQFFGPGTRLTVL.

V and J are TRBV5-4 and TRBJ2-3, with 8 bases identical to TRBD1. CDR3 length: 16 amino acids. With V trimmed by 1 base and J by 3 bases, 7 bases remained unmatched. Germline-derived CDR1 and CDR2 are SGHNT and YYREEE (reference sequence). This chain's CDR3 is CASSLLQGASTDTQYF. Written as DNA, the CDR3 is TGTGCCAGCAGCTTGCTCCAGGGGGCCAGTACAGATACGCAGTATTTT.

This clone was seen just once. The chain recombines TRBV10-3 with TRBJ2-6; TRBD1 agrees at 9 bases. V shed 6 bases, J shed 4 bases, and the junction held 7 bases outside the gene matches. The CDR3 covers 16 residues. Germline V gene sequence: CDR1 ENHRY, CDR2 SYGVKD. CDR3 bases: TGTGCCATCAGAAGCACAGGGGGCTCAGGGGCCAACGTCCTGACTTTC. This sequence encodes CAIRSTGGSGANVLTF.

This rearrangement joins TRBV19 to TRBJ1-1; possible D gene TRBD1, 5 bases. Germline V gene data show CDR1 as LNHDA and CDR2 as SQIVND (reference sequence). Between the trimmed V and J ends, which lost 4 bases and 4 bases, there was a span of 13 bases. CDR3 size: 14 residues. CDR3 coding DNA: TGTGCCAGTAGTACAGGGAAATTGGGCACTGAAGCTTTCTTT. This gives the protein CASSTGKLGTEAFF.

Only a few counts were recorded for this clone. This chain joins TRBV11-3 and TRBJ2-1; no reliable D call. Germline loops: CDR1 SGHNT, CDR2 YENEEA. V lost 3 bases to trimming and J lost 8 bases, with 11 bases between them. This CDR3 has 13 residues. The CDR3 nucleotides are TGTGCCAGCAGCTTGAGCCCTGGGCATGAGCAGTTCTTC. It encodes CASSLSPGHEQFF.